The source of this T cell receptor (beta chain) is a study of control samples from healthy donors and cancer patients. Germline-derived CDR1 and CDR2 are SNHLY and FYNNEI. The CDR3 runs to 11 residues. V was cut by 2 bases and J by 10 bases, with 7 bases left in between. TCRdb's copy holds only in-frame clones and misses some; the assay was immunoSEQ multiplex PCR. The sample has over 100,000 clones, just under 95% seen once. This sequence joins TRBV2 and TRBJ2-3, with D uncertain. The source material was blood. The origin of this receptor is a man younger than 35 in good health. In DNA form, the CDR3 reads TGTGCCAGCAGTGAAATCGGTGCGCAGTATTTT. Residues: CASSEIGAQYF.